Listed below are T cell receptor beta chains from one sample, sequenced in a study of blood T cell repertoires in COVID-19. Repertoires were generated with immunoSEQ multiplex PCR, while TCRdb's copy carries only in-frame clones and drops some. The table has 150,000 to 200,000 clones, 88% seen once. Sequencing was performed on peripheral blood. The receptors originated from a man aged 45-60 years who had recovered from COVID-19. CDR3s include the opening cysteine and the closing phenylalanine or tryptophan. The D gene is left open where the match is weak. Size is stated for part of the rows, as once, few or many counts, or as a class when the clone is expanded.

DNA	CDR3	V	J	size	D
TGCAGAGGGGGTAGCTCCTACAATGAGCAGTTCTTC	CRGGSSYNEQFF	TRBV29-1	TRBJ2-1	-	-
TGTGCCAGCAGTTACGCGCTGGTCTACGAGCAGTACTTC	CASSYALVYEQYF	TRBV6-2/TRBV6-3	TRBJ2-7	-	-
TGTGCCAGCAGCCCGACAGGGGTGGCAGATACGCAGTATTTT	CASSPTGVADTQYF	TRBV5-4	TRBJ2-3	-	TRBD1
TGTGCCAGCAGCCCCGGGACTACCGGGGAGCTGTTTTTT	CASSPGTTGELFF	TRBV7-3	TRBJ2-2	-	-
TGTGCCAGCAGCTTCCGGGACAGGGCAGTTCAGCTCGAGCAGTACTTC	CASSFRDRAVQLEQYF	TRBV7-8	TRBJ2-7	-	TRBD1
TGTGCCAGCAGCCCAAGCCCGGGGTACGAGCAGTACTTC	CASSPSPGYEQYF	TRBV9	TRBJ2-7	-	-
TGTGCCAGCAGTTACTTGGACGGTGGGAGTACCTTC	CASSYLDGGSTF	TRBV6-6	TRBJ1-2	-	-
TGTGCCAGCTCAGAACAGGGATCAGGAAACACCATATATTTT	CASSEQGSGNTIYF	TRBV18	TRBJ1-3	few	-
TGTGCCAGCACCGAGGGACTAGCGGATTACGAGCAGTACTTC	CASTEGLADYEQYF	TRBV6-6	TRBJ2-7	-	TRBD2
TGTGCCAGCAGCCTACCACAGGGGGGTAAAAACATTCAGTACTTC	CASSLPQGGKNIQYF	TRBV28	TRBJ2-4	-	TRBD1
TGTGCCAGCAGCTTGTTGGAGGGCGGCAATGGCTACACCTTC	CASSLLEGGNGYTF	TRBV5-5	TRBJ1-2	-	-
TGTGCCAGCTCAACCGGGTCGAGCTACGAGCAGTACTTC	CASSTGSSYEQYF	TRBV18	TRBJ2-7	-	-
TGTGCCAGCAGTCCCCCGCCCGGGGGGAGGTACGAGCAGTACTTC	CASSPPPGGRYEQYF	TRBV28	TRBJ2-7	-	TRBD2
TGTGCCAGCAGCCAAGTGGGGGGTTTGGATCAGCCCCAGCATTTT	CASSQVGGLDQPQHF	TRBV4-2	TRBJ1-5	once	-